This T cell receptor beta chain originates from a study of tumor-infiltrating lymphocytes in primary liver carcinoma. At the level of the study: Spanning 30 to 69 years of age, the patients were men and women.

Concerning this clonotype itself: Its specificity is not known.

Germline DNA was extracted alongside blood RNA, which was obtained from unsorted whole blood. Study-level findings and limits: In tumor-adjacent and tumor-blood pairs, overlap was lower than in tumor region pairs.

CDR1 is GTSNPN, CDR2 SVGIG, per germline (reference sequence). The CDR3 is 12 residues long. The template, roughly 0.45 ug total RNA, yielded TCR beta cDNA made with a constant-region primer. Generation of the TCR beta libraries relied on three nested multiplex PCR rounds using slightly modified ARM-PCR. It was with TRBV1-TRBV30 forward primers and a C-beta reverse primer that the first two PCR rounds were run, at approximately 10 cycles each. TCRdb redid the calling of the multiplex PCR reads with MiXCR, one entry per CDR3 protein. The sample comprises around 330,000 distinct CDR3 sequences, about 62% of which are singletons, and roughly 8.9% rests with the top ten.

This sequence was found in a man aged 35 to 55 with primary liver carcinoma and hepatitis B virus infection. Source material: peripheral blood. This rearrangement joins TRBV30 to TRBJ2-7; D is possibly TRBD1 or TRBD2 (5 bases each). The CDR3 DNA reads TGTGCTAGGGGACCGGGGAACTACGAGCAGTACTTC. Residues: CARGPGNYEQYF.